A selection of T cell receptor beta chains follows, all from one sample in a study of cytomegalovirus exposure and HLA in healthy donors. TCRdb's table, derived via immunoSEQ multiplex PCR, lists solely in-frame clones and lacks some. The sample lists 140,000 or so clones; about 82% were seen once. The sequencing input was PBMCs. The receptor set was obtained from a male donor in good health and CMV-seronegative. Each CDR3 is given with its conserved first and last residue. A D gene is named only where the DNA matches it firmly. Clone size is shown for a subset of rows, as once, few, many or a class of expanded clone.

d_call: -; j_call: TRBJ2-5; cdr3_length: 15; v_call: TRBV6-1; clone_size: -; cdr3_nt: TGTGCCAGTTCTCCCCCGGCAGGGGCGGGAGAGACCCAGTACTTC; cdr3_aa: CASSPPAGAGETQYF
d_call: TRBD1; j_call: TRBJ1-6; cdr3_length: 15; v_call: TRBV6-5; clone_size: once; cdr3_nt: TGTGCCAGCAGTTACGAGGGACAGGGGGCGGAACCCCTCCACTTT; cdr3_aa: CASSYEGQGAEPLHF
d_call: TRBD1; j_call: TRBJ2-1; cdr3_length: 16; v_call: TRBV28; clone_size: once; cdr3_nt: TGTGCCAGCAGCGTGACAGGGACCAACGGGGCGGATGAGCAGTTCTTC; cdr3_aa: CASSVTGTNGADEQFF
d_call: TRBD2; j_call: TRBJ2-1; cdr3_length: 15; v_call: TRBV5-6; clone_size: -; cdr3_nt: TGTGCCAGCAGCTTACTAGCGGGGGTGTACAATGAGCAGTTCTTC; cdr3_aa: CASSLLAGVYNEQFF
d_call: -; j_call: TRBJ2-2; cdr3_length: 15; v_call: TRBV21-1; clone_size: -; cdr3_nt: TGTGCCACCCTGAGGGAGGGCGCGAACACCGGGGAGCTGTTTTTT; cdr3_aa: CATLREGANTGELFF
d_call: -; j_call: TRBJ1-5; cdr3_length: 14; v_call: TRBV10-1; clone_size: -; cdr3_nt: TGCGCCAGCAGGAGGATAAATAGCAATCAGCCCCAGCATTTT; cdr3_aa: CASRRINSNQPQHF
d_call: TRBD1; j_call: TRBJ2-7; cdr3_length: 14; v_call: TRBV4-3; clone_size: -; cdr3_nt: TGCGCCAGCAGCCGAGACAGGGGACCCTACGAGCAGTACTTC; cdr3_aa: CASSRDRGPYEQYF
d_call: TRBD1; j_call: TRBJ1-3; cdr3_length: 14; v_call: TRBV7-2; clone_size: -; cdr3_nt: TGTGCCAGCAGCTTTGGACAGGGTGGAAACACCATATATTTT; cdr3_aa: CASSFGQGGNTIYF
d_call: TRBD2; j_call: TRBJ2-7; cdr3_length: 15; v_call: TRBV6-1; clone_size: few; cdr3_nt: TGTGCCAGCAGTGAAGGGACTAGCGGGTCCTACGAGCAGTACTTC; cdr3_aa: CASSEGTSGSYEQYF
d_call: -; j_call: TRBJ2-6; cdr3_length: 16; v_call: TRBV12-5; clone_size: -; cdr3_nt: TGTGCTAGTGGTTTCCCCGACAGCTCTGGGGCCAACGTCCTGACTTTC; cdr3_aa: CASGFPDSSGANVLTF
d_call: -; j_call: TRBJ1-5; cdr3_length: 13; v_call: TRBV7-2; clone_size: -; cdr3_nt: TGTGCCAGCAGCCTGCGCGGGAATCAGCCCCAGCATTTT; cdr3_aa: CASSLRGNQPQHF
d_call: TRBD1; j_call: TRBJ2-4; cdr3_length: 14; v_call: TRBV11-2; clone_size: -; cdr3_nt: TGTGCCAGCAGCCGCCCGGGACAGGGGAACATTCAGTACTTC; cdr3_aa: CASSRPGQGNIQYF
d_call: TRBD2; j_call: TRBJ2-7; cdr3_length: 16; v_call: TRBV27; clone_size: -; cdr3_nt: TGTGCCAGCAGTTTAAGCGGTAGCGGGGACTCCTACGAGCAGTACTTC; cdr3_aa: CASSLSGSGDSYEQYF
d_call: TRBD1; j_call: TRBJ1-2; cdr3_length: 16; v_call: TRBV4-1; clone_size: -; cdr3_nt: TGCGCCAGCAGCCAAAGGATGGACAGGGGGCCTCGAGGCTACACCTTC; cdr3_aa: CASSQRMDRGPRGYTF
d_call: TRBD1; j_call: TRBJ1-2; cdr3_length: 14; v_call: TRBV19; clone_size: -; cdr3_nt: TGTGCCAGTAGTAGAGAACAGGGGCACTATGGCTACACCTTC; cdr3_aa: CASSREQGHYGYTF
d_call: TRBD2; j_call: TRBJ2-1; cdr3_length: 17; v_call: TRBV5-4; clone_size: -; cdr3_nt: TGTGCCAGCAGCTCCCGGACTAGCGGGAGGACTTTGGATGAGCAGTTCTTC; cdr3_aa: CASSSRTSGRTLDEQFF
d_call: -; j_call: TRBJ2-5; cdr3_length: 11; v_call: TRBV7-2; clone_size: -; cdr3_nt: TGTGCCAGCACCCCAGATGAGACCCAGTACTTC; cdr3_aa: CASTPDETQYF
d_call: TRBD1; j_call: TRBJ1-1; cdr3_length: 17; v_call: TRBV5-1; clone_size: few; cdr3_nt: TGCGCCAGCAGCTTGGCCGGGACAGGGGGCGCGGACACTGAAGCTTTCTTT; cdr3_aa: CASSLAGTGGADTEAFF
d_call: TRBD2; j_call: TRBJ2-7; cdr3_length: 15; v_call: TRBV7-6; clone_size: -; cdr3_nt: TGTGCCAGCAGCTTAGTGGCGGCGGGAGGAGGGGAGCAGTACTTC; cdr3_aa: CASSLVAAGGGEQYF
d_call: -; j_call: TRBJ1-1; cdr3_length: 15; v_call: TRBV6-5; clone_size: -; cdr3_nt: TGTGCCAGCAGTTACAGACAGTCCGCGAACACTGAAGCTTTCTTT; cdr3_aa: CASSYRQSANTEAFF
d_call: TRBD2; j_call: TRBJ2-7; cdr3_length: 17; v_call: TRBV7-9; clone_size: -; cdr3_nt: TGTGCCAGCAGTCTTGGGGCAGGGAGGGAGTATGCCTACGAGCAGTACTTC; cdr3_aa: CASSLGAGREYAYEQYF
d_call: TRBD1; j_call: TRBJ1-2; cdr3_length: 16; v_call: TRBV9; clone_size: -; cdr3_nt: TGTGCCAGCAGCCAGCACTTAGGTCAGGGGGCTTATGGCTACACCTTC; cdr3_aa: CASSQHLGQGAYGYTF
d_call: TRBD1; j_call: TRBJ1-1; cdr3_length: 13; v_call: TRBV6-1; clone_size: once; cdr3_nt: TGTGCCAGCATCCAAACAGGGGGCACTGAAGCTTTCTTT; cdr3_aa: CASIQTGGTEAFF
d_call: TRBD1; j_call: TRBJ2-2; cdr3_length: 17; v_call: TRBV5-8; clone_size: once; cdr3_nt: TGTGCCAGCAGCTACTACAGGGGCATCCCGGACACCGGGGAGCTGTTTTTT; cdr3_aa: CASSYYRGIPDTGELFF
d_call: -; j_call: TRBJ1-1; cdr3_length: 15; v_call: TRBV7-8; clone_size: few; cdr3_nt: TGTGCCAGCAGGTCGAACGGACAAATGAACACTGAAGCTTTCTTT; cdr3_aa: CASRSNGQMNTEAFF
d_call: TRBD1; j_call: TRBJ2-1; cdr3_length: 14; v_call: TRBV5-1; clone_size: -; cdr3_nt: TGCGCCAGTCTTCCGGGACAGGGGGGTGGTGAGCAGTTCTTC; cdr3_aa: CASLPGQGGGEQFF
d_call: TRBD1; j_call: TRBJ1-1; cdr3_length: 15; v_call: TRBV28; clone_size: -; cdr3_nt: TGTGCCAGCAGTTCATCCAGGACAGGGAACACTGAAGCTTTCTTT; cdr3_aa: CASSSSRTGNTEAFF
d_call: -; j_call: TRBJ1-1; cdr3_length: 14; v_call: TRBV9; clone_size: -; cdr3_nt: TGTGCCAGCAGCACCCACGGGGGGAACACTGAAGCTTTCTTT; cdr3_aa: CASSTHGGNTEAFF
d_call: TRBD1; j_call: TRBJ2-6; cdr3_length: 17; v_call: TRBV7-3; clone_size: -; cdr3_nt: TGTGCCAGCAGCTTATTACAGGGGGCATATGGGGCCAACGTCCTGACTTTC; cdr3_aa: CASSLLQGAYGANVLTF
d_call: -; j_call: TRBJ2-7; cdr3_length: 14; v_call: TRBV10-3; clone_size: few; cdr3_nt: TGTGCCATCAGCTCAGGAGGGTCGGTGGACGAGCAGTACTTC; cdr3_aa: CAISSGGSVDEQYF
d_call: -; j_call: TRBJ1-2; cdr3_length: 15; v_call: TRBV4-1; clone_size: -; cdr3_nt: TGCGCCAGCAGCCAAGATACAGGGAGGGACTATGGCTACACCTTC; cdr3_aa: CASSQDTGRDYGYTF
d_call: -; j_call: TRBJ1-2; cdr3_length: 12; v_call: TRBV5-4; clone_size: -; cdr3_nt: TGTGCCAGCAGCAGTGGACCAGGGGGCTACACCTTC; cdr3_aa: CASSSGPGGYTF
d_call: -; j_call: TRBJ1-2; cdr3_length: 14; v_call: TRBV2; clone_size: -; cdr3_nt: TGTGCCAGCAGTGAAGGGGACACCGCGACCGGCTACACCTTC; cdr3_aa: CASSEGDTATGYTF
d_call: TRBD2; j_call: TRBJ2-3; cdr3_length: 15; v_call: TRBV6-4; clone_size: few; cdr3_nt: TGTGCCAGCAGTGTATCTAGCGGGAGGCCAGATACGCAGTATTTT; cdr3_aa: CASSVSSGRPDTQYF
d_call: TRBD2; j_call: TRBJ2-2; cdr3_length: 16; v_call: TRBV7-2; clone_size: -; cdr3_nt: TGTGCCAGCAGCATAGCCGGGACTAAGAACACCGGGGAGCTGTTTTTT; cdr3_aa: CASSIAGTKNTGELFF
d_call: TRBD1; j_call: TRBJ1-5; cdr3_length: 12; v_call: TRBV19; clone_size: -; cdr3_nt: TGTGCCAGTGGGGCAACAGGGGCGTCCCAGCATTTT; cdr3_aa: CASGATGASQHF
d_call: -; j_call: TRBJ2-1; cdr3_length: 14; v_call: TRBV4-3; clone_size: few; cdr3_nt: TGCGCCAGCAGCCAAGATAGTGGAGGTACGGAGAAGTTCTTC; cdr3_aa: CASSQDSGGTEKFF
d_call: TRBD1; j_call: TRBJ1-4; cdr3_length: 15; v_call: TRBV2; clone_size: -; cdr3_nt: TGTGCCAGCAGTGCGCTAAGGGGGCGTAATGAAAAACTGTTTTTT; cdr3_aa: CASSALRGRNEKLFF
d_call: -; j_call: TRBJ2-7; cdr3_length: 12; v_call: TRBV7-8; clone_size: -; cdr3_nt: TGTGCCAGCAGCCACGAGGGGGACGAGCAGTACTTC; cdr3_aa: CASSHEGDEQYF
d_call: -; j_call: TRBJ2-7; cdr3_length: 16; v_call: TRBV7-2; clone_size: -; cdr3_nt: TGTGCCAGCAGCCCGGTGCCAGGGAAGGCCTCCTACGAGCAGTACTTC; cdr3_aa: CASSPVPGKASYEQYF
d_call: TRBD1; j_call: TRBJ2-1; cdr3_length: 16; v_call: TRBV25-1; clone_size: -; cdr3_nt: TGTGCCAGCAGTGAAGAAGGGACAGGGGGCCGGAATGAGCAGTTCTTC; cdr3_aa: CASSEEGTGGRNEQFF
d_call: TRBD1; j_call: TRBJ2-1; cdr3_length: 15; v_call: TRBV19; clone_size: -; cdr3_nt: TGTGCCAGTAATCCGGCAGGGGGACCCTACAATGAGCAGTTCTTC; cdr3_aa: CASNPAGGPYNEQFF